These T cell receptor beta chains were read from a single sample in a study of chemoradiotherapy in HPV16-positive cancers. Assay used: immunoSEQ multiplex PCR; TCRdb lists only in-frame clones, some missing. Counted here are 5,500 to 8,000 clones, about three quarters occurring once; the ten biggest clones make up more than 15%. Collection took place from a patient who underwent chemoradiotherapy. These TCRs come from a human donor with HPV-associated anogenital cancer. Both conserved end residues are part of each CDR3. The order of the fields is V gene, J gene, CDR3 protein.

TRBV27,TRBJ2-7,CASSSALSGGGSEQYF
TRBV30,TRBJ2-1,CAWSQTGGNEQFF
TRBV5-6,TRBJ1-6,CASSLAGTGGSPLHF
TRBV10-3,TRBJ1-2,CAINGRGLGYGYTF
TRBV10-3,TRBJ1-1,CAISESTGGFGAFF
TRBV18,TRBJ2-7,CASSRDRDEQYF
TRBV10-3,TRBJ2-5,CAISMGLQETQYF
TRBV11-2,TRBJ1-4,CASTLSGGNEKLFF
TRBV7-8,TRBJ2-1,CASSPGTSGGSNEQFF
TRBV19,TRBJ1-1,CASSLFRTVSPNTEAFF
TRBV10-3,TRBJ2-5,CAISESRETQYF
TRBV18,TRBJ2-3,CASSPLTTDTQYF
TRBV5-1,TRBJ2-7,CASSRGVTYEQYF
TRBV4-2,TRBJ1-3,CASSQEWGDTSTIYF
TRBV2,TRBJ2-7,CASSEAGTGLGGQYF
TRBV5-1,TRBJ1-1,CASSRRAMNTEAFF
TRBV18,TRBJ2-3,CASSPGRSTDTQYF
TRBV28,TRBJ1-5,CASSLGMGRGNQPQHF
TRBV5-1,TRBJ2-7,CASSLGPNSAYEQYF
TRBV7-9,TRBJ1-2,CASSLGGGRDYGYTF
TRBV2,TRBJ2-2,CASGASGTGELFF
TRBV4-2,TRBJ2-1,CASSQAAGGTRNEQFF
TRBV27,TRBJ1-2,CASSLNGYGYTF
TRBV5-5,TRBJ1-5,CASSKGPGQQSAPASF
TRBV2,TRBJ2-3,CASRGGAGTDTQYF
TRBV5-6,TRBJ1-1,CASSLATGGAGNTEAFF
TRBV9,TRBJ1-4,CASSPRGQGEKLFF
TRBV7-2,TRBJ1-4,CASSGRQGNEKLFF
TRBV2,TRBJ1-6,CASTYRQGNSPLHF
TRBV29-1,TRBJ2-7,CSVVRGAGYEQYF
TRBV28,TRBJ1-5,CASSLVWGSNQPQHF
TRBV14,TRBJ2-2,CASSYLGERGTGELFF
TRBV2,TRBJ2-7,CASSDRAGYEQYF
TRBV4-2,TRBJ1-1,CASRPQGNKGTEAFF
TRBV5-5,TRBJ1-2,CASSLGSANYGYTF
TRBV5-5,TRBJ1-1,CASSFLANTEAFF
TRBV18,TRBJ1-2,CASSPSVQGGYGYTF
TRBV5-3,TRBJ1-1,CARSGRPDLSYEAFF
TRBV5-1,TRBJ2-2,CASSFYPAGGELFF
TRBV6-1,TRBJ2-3,CASSGQSTDTQYF
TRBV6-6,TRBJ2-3,CASTSTDTQYF
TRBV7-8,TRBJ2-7,CASSLRGGLSYEQYF
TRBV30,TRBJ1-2,CAWSRGSYGYTF
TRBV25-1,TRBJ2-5,CATRGKETQYF
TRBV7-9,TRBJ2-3,CASSFGTGQNLADTQYF
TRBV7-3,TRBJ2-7,CASSLEISGEQYF
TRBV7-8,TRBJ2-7,CASSEFRDSYEQYF
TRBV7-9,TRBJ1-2,CASSFRAYGYTF
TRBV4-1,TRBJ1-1,CASSQEGQGRTTEAFF
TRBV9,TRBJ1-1,CASTPGGQGSTEAFF
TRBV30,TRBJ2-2,CAWSFPGWTGELFF
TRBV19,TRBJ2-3,CASSIGQGGASTDTQYF
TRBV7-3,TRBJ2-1,CASSSSRDRTNEQFF
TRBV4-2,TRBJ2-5,CASSQDVAGGWGTQYF